Described below is a single TCR beta chain sequence and its context. With 0 bases removed from V and 2 bases from J, the gap between germline ends came to 10 bases. The CDR3 runs to 15 residues. Germline-derived CDR1 and CDR2 are SGDLS and YYNGEE. This sample was taken from a study of CD8 T cells in Susac syndrome. Random hexamers were used to reverse transcribe an amount of roughly 0.5 to 1 ug RNA. Each CDR3 protein is one row after TCRdb ran MiXCR on the immunoSEQ multiplex PCR reads. The table has just over 150,000 distinct CDR3 sequences, 95% seen once; the top ten hold approximately 0.15%. This chain links TRBV9 with TRBJ2-3; D unresolved. Sequencing was performed on CD4+ T cells from PBMCs. This sequence was found in a human donor with Susac syndrome. The CDR3 region is CASSVATGLTDTQYF. Written as DNA, the CDR3 is TGTGCCAGCAGCGTAGCAACGGGCCTCACAGATACGCAGTATTTT.